This is a list of T cell receptor beta chains from one sample in a study of radiation and T cells in renal cell carcinoma. TCRdb keeps only in-frame clones here, not all; method: immunoSEQ multiplex PCR. The sample includes 120,000 or so clones, 65% to 85% of them seen just once. This specimen was blood, taken from a patient whose treatment included radiotherapy and nephrectomy. The receptors were sampled from a man aged 50-60 years with renal cell carcinoma. Each CDR3 is given without its conserved first and last residue. The D gene is left open where the match is weak.

J | V | D | CDR3
TRBJ1-1 | TRBV5-4 | . | ASSEGAVVTEAF
TRBJ2-1 | TRBV20-1 | . | SAITSRKF
TRBJ2-7 | TRBV5-1 | . | ASSFLGGYEQY
TRBJ1-1 | TRBV5-6 | . | ASSLVVYPEYNTEAF
TRBJ1-1 | TRBV5-1 | . | ASSLVYRALNTEAF
TRBJ1-5 | TRBV6-5 | TRBD1 | ATQGGYNQPQH
TRBJ2-1 | TRBV7-2 | TRBD2 | ASSPAGGGDVEQF
TRBJ1-1 | TRBV19 | . | ASQKDSYIREEAF
TRBJ1-5 | TRBV2 | . | ASSLSRAGNQPQH
TRBJ1-3 | TRBV27 | . | ASSFVRTFDSKGNTIY
TRBJ2-3 | TRBV6-1 | . | ASVQDTQY
TRBJ2-1 | TRBV2 | TRBD1 | ASGQGGEQF
TRBJ2-7 | TRBV4-1 | TRBD2 | ASSPISGESHYEQY
TRBJ1-1 | TRBV28 | . | ASSRSGQKNTEAF
TRBJ1-2 | TRBV30 | . | AWMPTGRRGYT
TRBJ1-1 | TRBV10-1 | TRBD1 | ASGGRGTGDQNTEAF
TRBJ2-2 | TRBV19 | . | ATGGVQGGIGELF
TRBJ2-1 | TRBV20-1 | . | SARWGLEQF
TRBJ1-2 | TRBV5-1 | . | ASSLAGAWRGYT
TRBJ2-2 | TRBV7-9 | . | ASSLFGRTANTGELF
TRBJ2-1 | TRBV9 | . | ASSVVGWGEQF
TRBJ2-2 | TRBV2 | . | ASRAGLDTGELF
TRBJ2-7 | TRBV7-9 | TRBD2 | ASSFHAGGFYEQY
TRBJ2-3 | TRBV19 | TRBD2 | ASTHPAGGSTDTQY
TRBJ2-1 | TRBV19 | . | ASSMYLRDPKEF
TRBJ2-1 | TRBV19 | . | ASSIETGNPYNEQF
TRBJ2-5 | TRBV30 | . | AWRRPGKETQY
TRBJ1-1 | TRBV10-3 | . | AISESRGGRTEAF
TRBJ2-7 | TRBV19 | TRBD2 | ASTDLAGAYEQY
TRBJ1-2 | TRBV5-1 | . | ASSPEDGTNYGYT
TRBJ2-7 | TRBV6-5 | TRBD1 | ASSRQGDYEQY
TRBJ2-5 | TRBV9 | . | ASSVGRVGETQY
TRBJ2-3 | TRBV27 | . | ASSLGVLSTDTQY
TRBJ2-7 | TRBV7-4 | TRBD1 | ASSLDKGQELYEQY